The rows below give T cell receptor beta chains drawn from one sample of a study of beta chain features in type 1 diabetes. Produced via immunoSEQ multiplex PCR; TCRdb's table is partial and in-frame only. The sample contains some 640,000 clones, over 12% of which appear only once. The sequenced sample was naive CD4+ T cells from blood. These receptors originate from a man younger than 35 with type 1 diabetes. The CDR3 runs from the conserved cysteine through the conserved F or W. Each record gives: clone size, V gene, J gene, D gene, CDR3 protein, CDR3 DNA. The D gene is left open where the match is weak. Expanded clones get a size class; other rows say once, few or many, or leave the size out.

clone size: few
V gene: TRBV7-9
J gene: TRBJ2-2
D gene: TRBD2
CDR3 protein: CASSRSSGSPANTGELFF
CDR3 DNA: TGTGCCAGCAGCCGATCTAGCGGGAGCCCCGCGAACACCGGGGAGCTGTTTTTT

clone size: -
V gene: TRBV4-1
J gene: TRBJ2-5
D gene: -
CDR3 protein: CASSQIATRRRETQYF
CDR3 DNA: TGCGCCAGCAGCCAAATCGCCACCAGGAGAAGAGAGACCCAGTACTTC

clone size: few
V gene: TRBV29-1
J gene: TRBJ1-1
D gene: -
CDR3 protein: CSVGPGGEAFF
CDR3 DNA: TGCAGCGTTGGTCCCGGGGGTGAAGCTTTCTTT

clone size: few
V gene: TRBV11-2
J gene: TRBJ1-5
D gene: -
CDR3 protein: CASSPGTTQPQHF
CDR3 DNA: TGTGCCAGCAGCCCTGGGACCACCCAGCCCCAGCATTTT

clone size: few
V gene: TRBV29-1
J gene: TRBJ2-1
D gene: TRBD2
CDR3 protein: CSVVVAGVSNEQFF
CDR3 DNA: TGCAGCGTTGTAGTAGCGGGGGTTTCTAATGAGCAGTTCTTC

clone size: few
V gene: TRBV7-2
J gene: TRBJ1-2
D gene: TRBD1
CDR3 protein: CASSARDRGRGYTF
CDR3 DNA: TGTGCCAGCAGCGCAAGGGACAGGGGTCGGGGCTACACCTTC

clone size: few
V gene: TRBV30
J gene: TRBJ2-1
D gene: TRBD2
CDR3 protein: CARWGGRALGAYNEQFF
CDR3 DNA: TGTGCCCGGTGGGGCGGGAGGGCCTTGGGCGCCTACAATGAGCAGTTCTTC

clone size: few
V gene: TRBV19
J gene: TRBJ1-2
D gene: TRBD1
CDR3 protein: CASSPSTGTANYGYTF
CDR3 DNA: TGTGCCAGTAGTCCCTCGACCGGGACAGCCAACTATGGCTACACCTTC

clone size: few
V gene: TRBV30
J gene: TRBJ2-3
D gene: TRBD2
CDR3 protein: CAWSVGLAGAGDTQYF
CDR3 DNA: TGTGCCTGGAGTGTAGGGCTAGCGGGGGCGGGAGATACGCAGTATTTT

clone size: -
V gene: TRBV30
J gene: TRBJ1-1
D gene: TRBD1
CDR3 protein: CAYTGQTYTEAFF
CDR3 DNA: TGTGCCTACACGGGACAGACGTACACTGAAGCTTTCTTT

clone size: -
V gene: TRBV6-5
J gene: TRBJ1-5
D gene: -
CDR3 protein: CASSPFNNQPQHF
CDR3 DNA: TGTGCCAGCAGCCCCTTCAACAATCAGCCCCAGCATTTT

clone size: once
V gene: TRBV7-8
J gene: TRBJ2-5
D gene: -
CDR3 protein: CASSTRTNQATQYF
CDR3 DNA: TGTGCCAGCAGCACCAGGACAAACCAAGCGACCCAGTACTTC

clone size: few
V gene: TRBV5-4
J gene: TRBJ2-7
D gene: TRBD1
CDR3 protein: CASSLGGYQTGDEQYF
CDR3 DNA: TGTGCCAGCAGCTTGGGAGGCTATCAGACAGGGGACGAGCAGTACTTC

clone size: few
V gene: TRBV2
J gene: TRBJ2-1
D gene: TRBD2
CDR3 protein: CASSGLAGGPEQFF
CDR3 DNA: TGTGCCAGCTCGGGACTAGCGGGGGGCCCTGAGCAGTTCTTC

clone size: -
V gene: TRBV5-1
J gene: TRBJ2-1
D gene: -
CDR3 protein: CASSSPGRYNEQFF
CDR3 DNA: TGCGCCAGCAGTTCCCCGGGACGCTACAATGAGCAGTTCTTC

clone size: few
V gene: TRBV7-2
J gene: TRBJ2-5
D gene: TRBD1
CDR3 protein: CASSRQGGQETQYF
CDR3 DNA: TGTGCCAGCAGCCGACAGGGTGGGCAAGAGACCCAGTACTTC

clone size: -
V gene: TRBV28
J gene: TRBJ2-5
D gene: TRBD1
CDR3 protein: CASSSGQSQETQYF
CDR3 DNA: TGTGCCAGCAGTTCGGGACAGAGCCAAGAGACCCAGTACTTC

clone size: -
V gene: TRBV18
J gene: TRBJ1-1
D gene: -
CDR3 protein: CASSPNRGNTEAFF
CDR3 DNA: TGTGCCAGCTCACCAAACCGCGGGAACACTGAAGCTTTCTTT

clone size: few
V gene: TRBV9
J gene: TRBJ2-7
D gene: -
CDR3 protein: CASSVESWGHEQYF
CDR3 DNA: TGTGCCAGCAGCGTAGAAAGTTGGGGTCACGAGCAGTACTTC

clone size: -
V gene: TRBV6-5
J gene: TRBJ1-4
D gene: -
CDR3 protein: CASTPGLRTNEKLFF
CDR3 DNA: TGTGCCAGCACACCCGGCTTGCGGACTAATGAAAAACTGTTTTTT

clone size: -
V gene: TRBV30
J gene: TRBJ2-7
D gene: -
CDR3 protein: CAWKTVSYEQYF
CDR3 DNA: TGTGCCTGGAAGACGGTCTCCTACGAGCAGTACTTC

clone size: -
V gene: TRBV5-1
J gene: TRBJ2-5
D gene: -
CDR3 protein: CASSLGQLQETQYF
CDR3 DNA: TGCGCCAGCAGCTTGGGCCAGCTCCAAGAGACCCAGTACTTC

clone size: few
V gene: TRBV30
J gene: TRBJ2-7
D gene: -
CDR3 protein: CAWSPKAQGRNYEQYF
CDR3 DNA: TGTGCCTGGAGCCCCAAGGCCCAGGGGCGGAACTACGAGCAGTACTTC

clone size: -
V gene: TRBV10-3
J gene: TRBJ2-5
D gene: -
CDR3 protein: CAISEPQETQYF
CDR3 DNA: TGTGCCATCAGTGAACCCCAAGAGACCCAGTACTTC

clone size: -
V gene: TRBV7-9
J gene: TRBJ2-1
D gene: -
CDR3 protein: CASRGVDEQFF
CDR3 DNA: TGTGCCAGCAGGGGGGTCGATGAGCAGTTCTTC

clone size: -
V gene: TRBV29-1
J gene: TRBJ2-3
D gene: -
CDR3 protein: CSVGLGGEQYF
CDR3 DNA: TGCAGCGTTGGACTCGGGGGTGAGCAGTATTTT

clone size: -
V gene: TRBV6-5
J gene: TRBJ2-3
D gene: -
CDR3 protein: CASNRQGRGDTQYF
CDR3 DNA: TGTGCCAGCAATCGGCAGGGGAGAGGAGATACGCAGTATTTT

clone size: few
V gene: TRBV5-4
J gene: TRBJ2-1
D gene: -
CDR3 protein: CASSSPGIRNNEQFF
CDR3 DNA: TGTGCCAGCAGCTCCCCAGGGATCCGAAACAATGAGCAGTTCTTC

clone size: few
V gene: TRBV25-1
J gene: TRBJ2-7
D gene: -
CDR3 protein: CASSRGTYEQYF
CDR3 DNA: TGTGCCAGCAGCCGCGGGACCTACGAGCAGTACTTC

clone size: few
V gene: TRBV30
J gene: TRBJ2-1
D gene: TRBD2
CDR3 protein: CARRRAAGDYLHNEQFF
CDR3 DNA: TGTGCCCGACGTCGGGCAGCGGGGGACTACCTTCACAATGAGCAGTTCTTC

clone size: few
V gene: TRBV10-3
J gene: TRBJ2-7
D gene: TRBD1
CDR3 protein: CAIRGTGGDEQYF
CDR3 DNA: TGTGCCATCAGAGGGACAGGGGGCGACGAGCAGTACTTC

clone size: few
V gene: TRBV25-1
J gene: TRBJ2-2
D gene: TRBD1
CDR3 protein: CASSAQGTGELFF
CDR3 DNA: TGTGCCAGCAGTGCACAGGGGACCGGGGAGCTGTTTTTT

clone size: once
V gene: TRBV7-2
J gene: TRBJ2-7
D gene: -
CDR3 protein: CASSSHGTQSYEQYF
CDR3 DNA: TGTGCCAGCAGCTCACATGGGACTCAGTCCTACGAGCAGTACTTC

clone size: few
V gene: TRBV30
J gene: TRBJ2-1
D gene: -
CDR3 protein: CAWGTPSGNEQFF
CDR3 DNA: TGTGCCTGGGGGACACCCTCGGGCAATGAGCAGTTCTTC

clone size: -
V gene: TRBV30
J gene: TRBJ1-1
D gene: TRBD1
CDR3 protein: CAWKSRDRGVTEAFF
CDR3 DNA: TGTGCCTGGAAGAGTAGGGACAGGGGTGTCACTGAAGCTTTCTTT

clone size: few
V gene: TRBV6-1
J gene: TRBJ2-7
D gene: TRBD2
CDR3 protein: CASSEVATSGYEQYF
CDR3 DNA: TGTGCCAGCAGTGAAGTCGCGACTAGCGGCTACGAGCAGTACTTC

clone size: few
V gene: TRBV29-1
J gene: TRBJ2-5
D gene: TRBD2
CDR3 protein: CSVEALAGQETQYF
CDR3 DNA: TGCAGCGTTGAAGCCTTAGCGGGGCAAGAGACCCAGTACTTC

clone size: -
V gene: TRBV29-1
J gene: TRBJ2-2
D gene: TRBD1
CDR3 protein: CSVESGQGAGELFF
CDR3 DNA: TGCAGCGTTGAGTCGGGACAGGGGGCTGGGGAGCTGTTTTTT

clone size: -
V gene: TRBV7-3
J gene: TRBJ1-3
D gene: TRBD1
CDR3 protein: CASSPGQGTIYF
CDR3 DNA: TGTGCCAGCAGCCCAGGACAGGGAACCATATATTTT

clone size: few
V gene: TRBV30
J gene: TRBJ2-7
D gene: -
CDR3 protein: CAWSTVSYEQYF
CDR3 DNA: TGTGCCTGGAGTACCGTCTCCTACGAGCAGTACTTC

clone size: -
V gene: TRBV4-3
J gene: TRBJ1-4
D gene: -
CDR3 protein: CASSQDSGRNEKLFF
CDR3 DNA: TGCGCCAGCAGCCAAGATAGCGGACGTAATGAAAAACTGTTTTTT

clone size: -
V gene: TRBV5-4
J gene: TRBJ2-7
D gene: TRBD2
CDR3 protein: CASSGGLADIYEQYF
CDR3 DNA: TGTGCCAGCAGCGGGGGACTAGCGGACATCTACGAGCAGTACTTC

clone size: few
V gene: TRBV2
J gene: TRBJ1-3
D gene: -
CDR3 protein: CASRDDGRSGNTIYF
CDR3 DNA: TGTGCCAGCAGAGATGACGGACGCTCTGGAAACACCATATATTTT

clone size: -
V gene: TRBV4-2
J gene: TRBJ2-5
D gene: -
CDR3 protein: CASSQARGETQYF
CDR3 DNA: TGTGCCAGCAGCCAAGCCCGAGGGGAGACCCAGTACTTC

clone size: few
V gene: TRBV20-1
J gene: TRBJ1-2
D gene: -
CDR3 protein: CSARYEGPSTF
CDR3 DNA: TGCAGTGCTAGATACGAGGGTCCCTCCACCTTC

clone size: -
V gene: TRBV29-1
J gene: TRBJ2-5
D gene: TRBD2
CDR3 protein: CSAGLAGALTQETQYF
CDR3 DNA: TGCAGCGCCGGACTAGCGGGGGCCCTGACCCAAGAGACCCAGTACTTC

clone size: -
V gene: TRBV6-8
J gene: TRBJ1-5
D gene: TRBD1
CDR3 protein: CASSRTGGNRNQPQHF
CDR3 DNA: TGTGCCAGCAGTCGGACAGGGGGCAATCGCAATCAGCCCCAGCATTTT

clone size: few
V gene: TRBV29-1
J gene: TRBJ1-5
D gene: -
CDR3 protein: CSYRAGNQPQHF
CDR3 DNA: TGCAGCTACAGGGCCGGCAATCAGCCCCAGCATTTT

clone size: few
V gene: TRBV5-1
J gene: TRBJ2-7
D gene: -
CDR3 protein: CASSGDLGDEQYF
CDR3 DNA: TGCGCCAGCAGCGGGGATTTAGGGGACGAGCAGTACTTC

clone size: -
V gene: TRBV19
J gene: TRBJ1-5
D gene: -
CDR3 protein: CASSIVAEPNQPQHF
CDR3 DNA: TGTGCCAGTAGTATAGTGGCGGAACCCAATCAGCCCCAGCATTTT

clone size: -
V gene: TRBV29-1
J gene: TRBJ2-7
D gene: TRBD2
CDR3 protein: CSVGTSGYEQYF
CDR3 DNA: TGCAGCGTTGGGACTAGCGGCTACGAGCAGTACTTC

clone size: few
V gene: TRBV29-1
J gene: TRBJ1-4
D gene: -
CDR3 protein: CSVEDLGTNEKLFF
CDR3 DNA: TGCAGCGTTGAAGATCTTGGAACTAATGAAAAACTGTTTTTT

clone size: -
V gene: TRBV9
J gene: TRBJ2-7
D gene: -
CDR3 protein: CASSVGGPGAYEQYF
CDR3 DNA: TGTGCCAGCAGCGTGGGGGGCCCCGGGGCCTACGAGCAGTACTTC

clone size: few
V gene: TRBV28
J gene: TRBJ2-7
D gene: -
CDR3 protein: CASRGWDESEQYF
CDR3 DNA: TGTGCCAGCAGAGGCTGGGACGAGAGCGAGCAGTACTTC

clone size: -
V gene: TRBV14
J gene: TRBJ2-7
D gene: -
CDR3 protein: CASSQGGGLVRYEQYF
CDR3 DNA: TGTGCCAGCAGCCAAGGTGGGGGGCTAGTACGTTACGAGCAGTACTTC

clone size: -
V gene: TRBV10-2
J gene: TRBJ2-1
D gene: TRBD1
CDR3 protein: CASRTGGYNEQFF
CDR3 DNA: TGCGCCAGCCGGACAGGGGGCTACAATGAGCAGTTCTTC

clone size: -
V gene: TRBV7-2
J gene: TRBJ2-3
D gene: -
CDR3 protein: CASSFERAYTDTQYF
CDR3 DNA: TGTGCCAGCAGCTTCGAGCGGGCTTACACAGATACGCAGTATTTT

clone size: few
V gene: TRBV30
J gene: TRBJ1-5
D gene: TRBD1
CDR3 protein: CAWGQGDQPQHF
CDR3 DNA: TGTGCCTGGGGACAGGGAGATCAGCCCCAGCATTTT

clone size: few
V gene: TRBV20-1
J gene: TRBJ2-1
D gene: -
CDR3 protein: CSAKTINEQFF
CDR3 DNA: TGCAGTGCTAAGACTATCAATGAGCAGTTCTTC

clone size: -
V gene: TRBV11-2
J gene: TRBJ2-4
D gene: -
CDR3 protein: CASSLVAGAARKNIQYF
CDR3 DNA: TGTGCCAGCAGCTTAGTTGCTGGGGCCGCTAGAAAAAACATTCAGTACTTC